This T cell receptor beta chain derives from a study of blood T cell repertoires in COVID-19. Whole-study context: T cells, B-cell-depleted T cells, or PBMCs provided the cDNA or gDNA that served as material.

This clone is a singleton in its sample. The method was immunoSEQ multiplex PCR; TCRdb's version includes in-frame clones alone and lacks a portion of them. The sample lists about 150,000 clones, about 79% occurring once. The sample comprised peripheral blood. The origin of this receptor is a woman aged 50 to 65 in a cohort sampled during active or convalescent COVID-19.

Written as DNA, the CDR3 is TGTGCCAGCAGCCCCCAGAAGAATAGCGGGGGGGCCGGTAGTGGAGAGACCCAGTACTTC. As protein: CASSPQKNSGGAGSGETQYF. This chain connects TRBV9 to TRBJ2-5; 11 nucleotides match TRBD2. The V gene end was trimmed by 4 bases and the J gene end by 4 bases; junction bases not matched to a gene: 21. The CDR3 totals 20 residues. The V gene's germline CDR1 is SGDLS and CDR2 YYNGEE.